This T cell receptor beta chain was captured by sequencing in a study of T cell repertoires in cytomegalovirus infection. Overall study context: From public TCR beta signatures came an indication of both CMV infection and matching HLA type. Overall study findings and caveats: Carriers of CMV plus the relevant HLA were identified by cumulative public TCR beta family frequency.

Only a few counts were recorded for this clonotype. Its target is unknown. The V gene lost 0 bases and the J gene lost 0 bases, with 5 bases spanning the gap. The germline gives CDR1 SEHNR, CDR2 FQNEAQ (reference sequence). The CDR3 length is 15 residues. TCRdb re-called the reads through MiXCR, storing one row per CDR3 protein. The sample includes approximately 150,000 distinct CDR3 sequences, about 6% of them seen just once. The sample taken for sequencing was PBMCs. The V and J genes are TRBV7-9 and TRBJ1-4, with D unclear. The clonotype comes from a human donor in good health (CMV status not recorded). Some clones in this sample may be carry-over from other donors' samples. CDR3 loop: CASSLALATNEKLFF. The CDR3 DNA sequence: TGTGCCAGCAGCTTAGCGCTTGCAACTAATGAAAAACTGTTTTTT.